This record covers a single T cell receptor beta chain. The antigen is not known. Here immunoSEQ multiplex PCR was the method, and the copy in TCRdb shows in-frame clones only, minus some. Altogether 440,000 or so clones are present, around 89% being singletons, with the ten largest covering under 2%. This entry is derived from a study of Ad26.COV2.S vaccination and SARS-CoV-2 variants. The study's findings and limits: Those who received vaccine or placebo ended up with similar non-spike TCR breadth.

As to treatment: around 19 received Ad26.COV2.S at low or high dose, single or two shots; about 5 received placebo; per-sample allocation not given. The investigators took samples on day 63 after the first vaccine or placebo injection. The V gene's germline CDR1 is MNHEY and CDR2 SMNVEV (reference sequence). The V gene lost 5 bases and the J gene lost 2 bases, with 17 bases spanning the gap. The CDR3 length is 16 residues. The receptor's source is a person between 18 and 59 years old who received the Ad26.COV2.S COVID-19 vaccine or a placebo. Sequencing used peripheral blood, obtained in a trial of Ad26.COV2.S vaccine versus placebo. The V and J genes are TRBV27 and TRBJ2-3, with D uncertain. In DNA form, the CDR3 reads TGTGCCAGCAGTCGAACCTTCTGGCAGACCACAGATACGCAGTATTTT. Translation gives CASSRTFWQTTDTQYF.